These 14 T cell receptor beta chains were all obtained from the same sample, sequenced in a study of control samples from healthy donors and cancer patients. The assay was immunoSEQ multiplex PCR, and TCRdb's table has in-frame clones only and misses some. The sample records 100,000 to 150,000 clones, roughly 92% being singletons. Sequenced input: blood. The receptors stem from a man in his late teens or twenties in good health.

The chain combines TRBV3-1 (or the pseudogene TRBV3-2) with TRBJ1-3; possibly TRBD1 for D (6 bases). V was pared by 4 bases and J by 0 bases, with 7 bases between. In germline, CDR1 is LGHDT, CDR2 YNNKEL (reference sequence). The CDR3 sequence is 14 residues long. CDR3 loop: CASSPTGSGNTIYF. As DNA, the CDR3 is TGTGCCAGCAGCCCGACAGGCTCTGGAAACACCATATATTTT.

The rearrangement uses TRBV2 and TRBJ2-3, with 15 bases identical to TRBD2. This CDR3 region has 16 residues. Germline V lookup: CDR1 SNHLY, CDR2 FYNNEI. V lost 4 bases and J lost 3; bases outside the gene matches: 2. CDR3 loop: CASSGTSGGGTDTQYF. In nucleotides, the CDR3 is TGTGCCAGCAGTGGGACTAGCGGGGGGGGGACAGATACGCAGTATTTT.

This chain connects TRBV4-2 to TRBJ2-7; TRBD2 matches at 8 bases. Germline lookup yields CDR1 LGHNA and CDR2 YNFKEQ. The CDR3 covers 15 residues. Trimming cost V 2 bases and J 2 bases; bases outside gene matches: 5. CDR3 sequence reads: CASSQTGGRPYEQYF. CDR3 DNA: TGTGCCAGCAGCCAAACGGGGGGGCGACCCTACGAGCAGTACTTC.

J is TRBJ2-7 and V is TRBV6-1; the D gene is possibly TRBD1 (5 bases). Germline CDR1 and CDR2: MNHNS and SASEGT. The V end was cut by 2 bases, the J end by 7 bases, with 6 bases between. The length of the CDR3 is 11 residues. CDR3 region: CASSETGEQYF. DNA of the CDR3: TGTGCCAGCAGTGAAACAGGAGAGCAGTACTTC.

This rearrangement joins TRBV2 to TRBJ2-7, with no clear D. Trimming shortened V by 7 bases and J by 7 bases, and 11 bases separated the two germline ends. Germline V gene sequence: CDR1 SNHLY, CDR2 FYNNEI. The CDR3 has 11 residues. The CDR3, as DNA: TGTGCCAGCATGTTTGAAGGGGAGCAGTACTTC. Translated, it gives CASMFEGEQYF. Together with reference TRBV2 and TRBJ2-7, the CDR3 gives the full variable domain: EPEVTQTPSHQVTQMGQEVILRCVPISNHLYFYWYRQILGQKVEFLVSFYNNEISEKSEIFDDQFSVERPDGSNFTLKIRSTKLEDSAMYFCASMFEGEQYFGPGTRLTVT.

The rearrangement links TRBV6-5 to TRBJ1-5, with 7 bases fitting TRBD1. V lost 5 bases to trimming and J lost 2 bases; unmatched junction nucleotides: 3. Germline-derived CDR1 and CDR2 are MNHEY and SVGAGI. This CDR3 region has 14 residues. In nucleotides, the CDR3 is TGTGCCAGCAGTACTGGGACAGGCAATCAGCCCCAGCATTTT. Translated, it gives CASSTGTGNQPQHF.

V usage is TRBV30 and J usage is TRBJ1-5; 10 positions match TRBD1. With 0 bases clipped from V and 7 bases from J, the junction kept 9 bases outside the gene matches. Germline V CDR1 and CDR2: GTSNPN, SVGIG (reference sequence). The CDR3 is 16 amino acids. The CDR3 here is CAWSVGGTGVQQPQHF. The CDR3 nucleotides are TGTGCCTGGAGTGTAGGTGGGACAGGGGTTCAACAGCCCCAGCATTTT.

The rearrangement links TRBV30 to TRBJ2-3, with D unresolved. Germline CDR1 and CDR2: GTSNPN and SVGIG (reference sequence). The CDR3 spans 11 residues. V was shortened by 2 bases and J by 8 bases, with 8 bases between the two germline ends. In DNA form, the CDR3 reads TGTGCCTGGAGTCCGGAGAGTACGCAGTATTTT. This codes for CAWSPESTQYF.

V usage is TRBV7-6 and J usage is TRBJ2-5; 8 bases are a match to TRBD2. Germline-derived CDR1 and CDR2 are SGHVS and FNYEAQ. V lost 5 bases, J lost 5 bases, and 7 bases stayed unmatched. CDR3 length: 14 residues. The chain's CDR3 is CASSRGGRVETQYF. The DNA of the CDR3 is TGTGCCAGCAGCCGGGGGGGGAGGGTCGAGACCCAGTACTTC.

This sequence joins TRBV27 and TRBJ2-7; TRBD1 agrees at 8 bases. This CDR3 has 14 residues. Per germline, CDR1 MNHEY and CDR2 SMNVEV (reference sequence). The V gene end was trimmed by 5 bases and the J gene end by 5 bases; junction bases not matched to a gene: 8. The CDR3 DNA sequence: TGTGCCAGCAGTCCCATAAGGACAGGGAACGAGCAGTACTTC. This encodes CASSPIRTGNEQYF.

Note on this clone: The same CDR3 can be traced to other DNA sequences in this sample. CDR3 protein: CASSVAGGTGELFF. As DNA, the CDR3 is TGTGCCAGCAGCGTAGCGGGGGGCACCGGGGAGCTGTTTTTT. The gene calls are TRBV9 and TRBJ2-2, with 7 positions matching TRBD2. CDR3 length equals 14 residues. Losses at the gene ends were 0 bases for V and 4 bases for J; bases not matched to a gene: 0. The germline V gene has CDR1 SGDLS and CDR2 YYNGEE.

The J gene is TRBJ2-1, the V gene TRBV6-1; 7 nucleotides agree with TRBD1. The V gene end was trimmed by 6 bases and the J gene end by 0 bases; junction bases not matched to a gene: 5. The CDR3 consists of 15 residues. In germline, CDR1 is MNHNS, CDR2 SASEGT. The CDR3 nucleotides read TGTGCCAGCAGATCATCAGGGGGCTCCTACAATGAGCAGTTCTTC. This encodes CASRSSGGSYNEQFF.

Comments on this clone: The same CDR3 is also encoded by other DNA sequences in this sample. The chain has TRBV12-3 or TRBV12-4 and TRBJ2-2; 7 nucleotides align to TRBD1. V trimming: 4 bases; J trimming: 8 bases; junction bases outside the gene matches: 4. The CDR3 length is 13 residues. This CDR3 is CASSYNRGGELFF. The DNA of the CDR3 is TGTGCCAGCAGTTATAACAGGGGAGGGGAGCTGTTTTTT.

The V call is TRBV19, the J call TRBJ1-5; D is possibly TRBD1 (5 bases). V gave up 6 bases and J gave up 0 bases, with 18 bases separating them. Germline loops: CDR1 LNHDA, CDR2 SQIVND (reference sequence). The CDR3 has 17 residues. This chain's CDR3 is CASRKMETAYSNQPQHF. For the CDR3, the DNA is TGTGCCAGTAGGAAAATGGAGACAGCGTATAGCAATCAGCCCCAGCATTTT.